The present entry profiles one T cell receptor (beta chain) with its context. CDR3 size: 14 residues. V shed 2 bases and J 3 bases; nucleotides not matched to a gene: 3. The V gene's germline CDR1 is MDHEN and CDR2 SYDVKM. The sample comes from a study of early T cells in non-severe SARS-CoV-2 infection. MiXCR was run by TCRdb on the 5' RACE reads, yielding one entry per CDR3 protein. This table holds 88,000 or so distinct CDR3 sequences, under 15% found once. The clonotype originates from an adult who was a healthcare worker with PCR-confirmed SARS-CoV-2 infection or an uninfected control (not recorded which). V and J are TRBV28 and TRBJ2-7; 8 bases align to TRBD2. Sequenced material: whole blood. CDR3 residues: CASSLPGGLYEQYF. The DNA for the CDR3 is TGTGCCAGCAGTTTACCGGGAGGGCTCTACGAGCAGTACTTC.